This T cell receptor beta chain is from a study of post-analysis software for immune sequencing data. General study findings and limits: The F measure placed samples prepared in the same batch into strongly shared clusters. Controls showed significantly higher normalized Chao1 diversity than did multiple sclerosis patients. The five TRBV segments detected at higher frequency in patients than in controls included TRBV5-6, TRBV5-1 and TRBV20-1.

This CDR3 has 14 amino acids. From germline, CDR1 is SGHAT and CDR2 FQNNGV. Tagging with unique molecular identifiers was a feature of the TCR beta cDNA libraries. T cells numbering about 0.85 to 10 million yielded cDNA molecules that totaled about 500,000. Via MiXCR, TCRdb re-called the PCR reads, giving one row per CDR3 protein. The table includes over 300,000 distinct CDR3 sequences, roughly 36% detected once. For this clonotype: The antigen is undetermined. The germline gene is not matched at one end of the junction; a read error may be the cause.

What was sequenced was blood. The sequence was obtained from a girl aged 5-17 years with multiple sclerosis. V usage is TRBV11-2 and J usage is TRBJ2-2, with TRBD1 matching 7 bases. The CDR3 spells CASRLGQDTGELFF. In nucleotides, the CDR3 is TGTGCCAGCAGGTTAGGACAGGACACCGGGGAGCTGTTTTTT.